A single sample is the source of the 25 T cell receptor beta chains below, sequenced in a study of early T cells in non-severe SARS-CoV-2 infection. Via MiXCR, TCRdb re-called the 5' RACE reads, giving one row per CDR3 protein. The table shows tens of thousands of distinct CDR3 sequences, with around a sixth occurring only once. The input for sequencing was whole blood, taken at baseline. The receptor set was obtained from an adult who was a healthcare worker with PCR-confirmed SARS-CoV-2 infection or an uninfected control (not recorded which).

The V and J genes are TRBV10-3 and TRBJ2-3; D possibly matches TRBD1 or TRBD2 (6 bases each). The CDR3 extends over 16 amino acids. The V end was cut by 5 bases, the J end by 2 bases, with 17 bases between. CDR1 and CDR2 from the germline V gene are ENHRY and SYGVKD. The CDR3 bases are TGTGCCATCAGTTTAGAAGGGGGGAGAGCCACAGATACGCAGTATTTT. Translated: CAISLEGGRATDTQYF.

J is TRBJ2-7 and V is TRBV4-1; tentative D call: TRBD1 (5 bases). The germline V and J ends were trimmed by 1 base and 3 bases, with 13 bases remaining between them. The germline V gene encodes CDR1 MGHRA and CDR2 YSYEKL. This CDR3 has 15 amino acids. This CDR3 is CASSQAQGFYYEQYF. CDR3 DNA sequence: TGCGCCAGCAGCCAAGCCCAGGGTTTCTACTACGAGCAGTACTTC.

The CDR3 reads CASSLLTGQGSSYEQYF. DNA of the CDR3: TGCGCCAGCAGCTTACTAACAGGACAGGGAAGCTCCTACGAGCAGTACTTC. The chain is built from TRBV5-1 and TRBJ2-7, with 8 bases identical to TRBD1. J gave up 0 bases and V 2 bases, and 10 bases lay outside the gene matches. CDR1 is SGHRS, CDR2 YFSETQ, per germline. CDR3 length equals 17 residues.

V is TRBV11-3 and J is TRBJ2-1; 10 bases match TRBD2. Per germline, CDR1 SGHNT and CDR2 YENEEA. The CDR3 runs to 15 residues. J lost 5 bases, V lost 5 bases, and 6 bases had no gene match. The CDR3 nucleotides read TGTGCCAGCAGCGTCTTACTAGCGGGGCACAATGAGCAGTTCTTC. This encodes CASSVLLAGHNEQFF. The whole variable domain, filled in from reference TRBV11-3 and TRBJ2-1, reads EAGVVQSPRYKIIEKKQPVAFWCNPISGHNTLYWYLQNLGQGPELLIRYENEEAVDDSQLPKDRFSAERLKGVDSTLKIQPAELGDSAVYLCASSVLLAGHNEQFFGPGTRLTVL.

CDR3 DNA: TGTGCCAGCAGCCCCCGGACAGGGGGTAATAGAGAGACCCAGTACTTC. Translation gives CASSPRTGGNRETQYF. The rearrangement links TRBV7-2 to TRBJ2-5; 10 bases agree with TRBD1. The CDR3 is 16 amino acids. Losses at the gene ends were 5 bases for V and 4 bases for J; bases not matched to a gene: 10. Looked up from germline, CDR1 is SGHTA and CDR2 is FQGNSA. Full variable domain (outside the CDR3, taken from reference TRBV7-2 and TRBJ2-5): GAGVSQSPSNKVTEKGKDVELRCDPISGHTALYWYRQSLGQGLEFLIYFQGNSAPDKSGLPSDRFSAERTGGSVSTLTIQRTQQEDSAVYLCASSPRTGGNRETQYFGPGTRLLVL.

The DNA of the CDR3 is TGTGCCAGCTCCCCGGGTACTTCAGGGACCCAGTACTTC. The encoded protein is CASSPGTSGTQYF. V gene TRBV9 combines with J gene TRBJ2-5; D is unresolved. The germline gives CDR1 SGDLS, CDR2 YYNGEE. There are 13 residues in the CDR3. The ends were cut back, 7 bases at V and 7 bases at J, with 17 bases in the middle.

Regarding this clonotype: Germline and junction disagree at one end, which may indicate a read error. CDR3 in amino acids: CVSSRGQDLGEQYF. The CDR3 DNA reads TGTGTCAGCAGCAGGGGACAGGACCTTGGGGAGCAGTACTTC. The chain uses TRBV6-6 and TRBJ2-7, with 8 bases identical to TRBD1. The CDR3 is made up of 14 amino acids. Germline lookup yields CDR1 MNHNY and CDR2 SVGAGI (reference sequence).

This clonotype was counted ten times or more. CDR3 region: CASSPSGANVLTF. The DNA for the CDR3 is TGTGCCAGCAGCCCATCTGGGGCCAACGTCCTGACTTTC. This chain uses TRBV7-2 with TRBJ2-6; D not resolved. Between the trimmed V and J ends, which lost 5 bases and 1 base, there was a span of 3 bases. The CDR3 length is 13 residues. Germline lookup yields CDR1 SGHTA and CDR2 FQGNSA.

This clonotype has a handful of counts. The rearrangement uses TRBV7-2 and TRBJ2-3, with D maybe TRBD2 (6 bases). The CDR3 loop spans 15 amino acids. Deletions cut 5 bases from V and 1 base from J, with 13 bases between. Germline V gives CDR1 SGHTA, CDR2 FQGNSA. This CDR3 reads CASSTRDLRTDTQYF. DNA of the CDR3: TGTGCCAGCAGCACCAGGGACTTACGCACAGATACGCAGTATTTT.

This clonotype was seen more than once but under ten times. The gene calls are TRBV7-8 and TRBJ2-3; possibly TRBD2 for D (5 bases). V was cut by 5 bases and J by 0 bases, with 12 bases left in between. Germline V lookup: CDR1 SGHVS, CDR2 FQNEAQ. The CDR3 spans 15 residues. The CDR3 here is CASSPREFSTDTQYF. The CDR3, as DNA: TGTGCCAGCAGCCCACGGGAATTCAGCACAGATACGCAGTATTTT.

The chain joins TRBV12-3 or TRBV12-4 to TRBJ2-4; the D is unclear. The ends were cut back, 3 bases at V and 4 bases at J, with 4 bases in the middle. This CDR3 has 12 amino acids. CDR3 region: CASSFNKNIQYF. In DNA form, the CDR3 reads TGTGCCAGCAGTTTCAATAAAAACATTCAGTACTTC.

This clonotype was picked up a small number of times. This chain links TRBV6-1 with TRBJ1-3; D may be TRBD1 (6 bases). Germline V gene lookup returns CDR1 MNHNS and CDR2 SASEGT. CDR3 length: 16 amino acids. The V and J ends lost 0 bases and 4 bases respectively, with 13 bases between them. CDR3 protein: CASSEARGQGGNTIYF. The DNA for the CDR3 is TGTGCCAGCAGTGAAGCGCGGGGGCAAGGAGGAAACACCATATATTTT.

The genes are TRBV11-1 and TRBJ2-5, with 9 bases that match TRBD2. The CDR3 contains 16 residues. CDR1 and CDR2 (germline): SGHAT, FQDESV (reference sequence). V lost 5 bases, J lost 4 bases, and 11 bases stayed unmatched. As DNA, the CDR3 is TGTGCCAGCAGCCCAGGACTAGCGTCGCGGGGAGAGACCCAGTACTTC. Encoded protein: CASSPGLASRGETQYF.

In this sample, this clonotype turned up many times. The rearrangement uses TRBV12-3 or TRBV12-4 and TRBJ2-1, with TRBD2 as a possible D gene (5 bases). The V gene lost 6 bases and the J gene lost 5 bases, with 17 bases spanning the gap. The CDR3 length is 15 residues. The CDR3 nucleotides are TGTGCCAGCAGCGCCTTAAGCGGCACGGACAATGAGCAGTTCTTC. This gives the protein CASSALSGTDNEQFF.

In this sample, this clonotype turned up many times. V gene TRBV28 combines with J gene TRBJ1-5; weak D call: TRBD1 (5 bases). The germline V gene has CDR1 MDHEN and CDR2 SYDVKM. V lost 2 bases, J lost 6 bases, and 5 bases lay in between. The CDR3 is 12 residues long. In nucleotides, the CDR3 is TGTGCCAGCAGTTTAGGGGGTCAGCCCCAGCATTTT. The encoded protein is CASSLGGQPQHF.

V is TRBV28 and J is TRBJ1-6; D unresolved. CDR3 size: 15 residues. V lost 6 bases and J 0 bases, leaving 9 bases between the germline ends. Germline V gives CDR1 MDHEN, CDR2 SYDVKM. As DNA, the CDR3 is TGTGCCAGCAGCCCCCAACGCTCCTATAATTCACCCCTCCACTTT. Protein sequence: CASSPQRSYNSPLHF.

This clonotype was found a few times. The gene calls are TRBV20-1 and TRBJ2-5, with TRBD2 matching over 7 bases. With 6 bases clipped from V and 5 bases from J, the junction kept 9 bases outside the gene matches. The germline gives CDR1 DFQATT, CDR2 SNEGSKA (reference sequence). This CDR3 contains 13 residues. This CDR3 is CSARGVIIETQYF. The CDR3 nucleotides read TGCAGTGCCCGGGGGGTGATTATTGAGACCCAGTACTTC.

A single count supports this clonotype. The gene calls are TRBV5-6 and TRBJ2-4; weak D call: TRBD1 (6 bases). Germline CDR1 and CDR2: SGHDT and YYEEEE. There are 17 residues in the CDR3. V gave up 4 bases and J gave up 1 base, with 18 bases separating them. CDR3 sequence reads: CASSIETGWAAKNIQYF. For the CDR3, the DNA is TGTGCCAGCAGCATTGAGACAGGTTGGGCGGCCAAAAACATTCAGTACTTC.

The chain uses TRBV4-3 and TRBJ1-3, with D unresolved. Germline values: CDR1 LGHNA, CDR2 YSLEER. This CDR3 contains 15 residues. V was cut by 0 bases and J by 4 bases, with 10 bases left in between. CDR3 sequence: CASSQEGEDGNTIYF. The CDR3 nucleotides read TGCGCCAGCAGCCAAGAAGGCGAGGACGGAAACACCATATATTTT.

This sequence joins TRBV14 and TRBJ2-7, with D perhaps matching TRBD1 or TRBD2 (5 bases each). V lost 4 bases and J 3 bases, leaving 10 bases between the germline ends. From germline, CDR1 is SGHDN and CDR2 FVKESK. The CDR3 contains 13 residues. CDR3 amino acids: CASSLGRLYEQYF. For the CDR3, the DNA is TGTGCCAGCAGCCTGGGACGGCTCTACGAGCAGTACTTC.

This clonotype was detected only a few times. The chain has TRBV19 and TRBJ2-1; possible D gene TRBD2, 5 bases. Trimming removed 4 bases from V and 0 bases from J, with 7 bases in between. There are 14 residues in the CDR3. CDR1 is LNHDA and CDR2 is SQIVND in the germline V gene (reference sequence). The CDR3 sequence: CASSRADSYNEQFF. CDR3 nucleotide sequence: TGTGCCAGTAGTAGAGCGGACTCCTACAATGAGCAGTTCTTC. The full variable domain, in which reference TRBV19 and TRBJ2-1 provide the parts outside the CDR3, is DGGITQSPKYLFRKEGQNVTLSCEQNLNHDAMYWYRQDPGQGLRLIYYSQIVNDFQKGDIAEGYSVSREKKESFPLTVTSAQKNPTAFYLCASSRADSYNEQFFGPGTRLTVL.

The chain employs TRBV6-6 and TRBJ2-4; D possibly corresponds to TRBD2 (6 bases). The length of the CDR3 is 13 residues. In germline, CDR1 is MNHNY, CDR2 SVGAGI (reference sequence). The ends were cut back, 0 bases at V and 12 bases at J, with 12 bases in the middle. The chain's CDR3 is CASSYSLAANQYF. The CDR3 nucleotides read TGTGCCAGCAGTTACTCATTAGCGGCTAATCAGTACTTC.

The J gene is TRBJ1-1, the V gene TRBV3-1; 8 bases are shared with TRBD1. Germline CDR1 and CDR2: LGHDT and YNNKEL (reference sequence). Trimming at V came to 4 bases and at J to 6 bases, leaving 7 bases not matched to a gene. This CDR3 has 14 amino acids. The CDR3 loop reads CASSPRQGRAEAFF. The DNA for the CDR3 is TGTGCCAGCAGCCCGAGACAGGGGAGGGCTGAAGCTTTCTTT.

Concerning this clonotype: This may come from a read error, since a much larger clone is one base off. This sequence joins TRBV5-1 and TRBJ2-2; D call uncertain. Trimming removed 5 bases from V and 6 bases from J, with 14 bases in between. Germline V gene data show CDR1 as SGHRS and CDR2 as YFSETQ. The CDR3 is made up of 14 amino acids. The CDR3 loop reads CASSPGIWPGELFF. The CDR3 DNA is TGCGCCAGCAGTCCCGGCATTTGGCCCGGGGAGCTGTTTTTT.

This clonotype was seen more than once but under ten times. The rearrangement uses TRBV12-3 or TRBV12-4 and TRBJ2-1, with D perhaps TRBD2 (6 bases). V lost 6 bases, J lost 2 bases, and 11 bases lay in between. This CDR3 is 14 amino acids long. CDR3 nucleotides: TGTGCCAGCAGCAAGCGGGCCACCTACAATGAGCAGTTCTTC. This translates into CASSKRATYNEQFF.